A selection of T cell receptor beta chains follows, all from one sample in a study of CD8+CD57+ T cells in acquired aplastic anemia. Each CDR3 protein gets one entry after TCRdb re-called the reads with MiXCR. The sample holds 55,000 to 60,000 distinct CDR3 sequences, approximately 54% seen once. Input material: sorted CD4+, CD8+, or CD8+CD57+ T cells (not recorded which) from PBMCs. These TCRs come from a human donor with aplastic anemia. CDR3s include the opening cysteine and the closing phenylalanine or tryptophan. The D gene is left open where the match is weak. The size of a clone is reported for some rows only, either as once, few or many, or as a class for expanded clones.

V	D	size	J	CDR3	DNA
TRBV19	-	few	TRBJ1-6	CASSSAGSGSPLHF	TGTGCCAGTAGTTCGGCGGGGAGTGGGTCACCCCTCCACTTT
TRBV10-3	TRBD2	-	TRBJ2-3	CASSYRGGGGSTDTQYF	TGTGCCAGCAGTTACCGCGGCGGCGGGGGGAGCACAGATACGCAGTATTTT
TRBV6-1	-	-	TRBJ2-3	CASSEGAVNTDTQYF	TGTGCCAGCAGTGAAGGAGCGGTGAACACAGATACGCAGTATTTT
TRBV10-3	-	-	TRBJ1-2	CASGLWTASPNYGYTF	TGTGCCAGCGGGCTATGGACAGCAAGCCCGAACTATGGCTACACCTTC
TRBV2	-	-	TRBJ1-6	CASSGSGAPNSPLHF	TGTGCCAGCAGTGGGTCAGGGGCGCCCAATTCACCCCTCCACTTT
TRBV7-9	-	-	TRBJ2-3	CASSFVVMDTQYF	TGTGCCAGCAGCTTTGTAGTGATGGATACGCAGTATTTT
TRBV25-1	-	-	TRBJ2-7	CASSEGVRDTTENYEQYF	TGTGCCAGCAGTGAAGGCGTAAGGGACACCACCGAGAACTACGAGCAGTACTTC
TRBV25-1	-	-	TRBJ2-7	CASIPTGSVVEQYF	TGTGCCAGCATTCCCACAGGGTCTGTGGTCGAGCAGTACTTC
TRBV10-2	TRBD1	-	TRBJ2-7	CASSDPRDRENEQYF	TGCGCCAGCAGTGACCCACGGGACAGGGAAAACGAGCAGTACTTC
TRBV20-1	TRBD2	-	TRBJ2-1	CSADGAGGLYNEQFF	TGCAGTGCTGATGGAGCGGGGGGGCTCTACAATGAGCAGTTCTTC